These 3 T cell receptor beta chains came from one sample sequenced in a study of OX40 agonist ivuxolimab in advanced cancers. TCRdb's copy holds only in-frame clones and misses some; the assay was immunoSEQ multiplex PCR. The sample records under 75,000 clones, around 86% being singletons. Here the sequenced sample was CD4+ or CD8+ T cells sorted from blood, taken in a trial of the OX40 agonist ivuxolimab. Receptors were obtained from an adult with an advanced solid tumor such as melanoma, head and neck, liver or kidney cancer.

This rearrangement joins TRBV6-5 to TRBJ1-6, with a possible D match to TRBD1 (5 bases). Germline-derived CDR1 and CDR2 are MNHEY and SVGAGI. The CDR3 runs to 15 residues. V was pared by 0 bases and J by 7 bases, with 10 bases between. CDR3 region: CASSYSGRVNSPLHF. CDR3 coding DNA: TGTGCCAGCAGTTACTCGGGCAGGGTAAATTCACCCCTCCACTTT.

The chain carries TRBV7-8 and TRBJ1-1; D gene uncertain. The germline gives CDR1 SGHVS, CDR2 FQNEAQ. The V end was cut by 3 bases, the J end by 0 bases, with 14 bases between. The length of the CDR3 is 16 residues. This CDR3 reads CASSFGSGRMNTEAFF. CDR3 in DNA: TGTGCCAGCAGCTTTGGCTCGGGAAGAATGAACACTGAAGCTTTCTTT.

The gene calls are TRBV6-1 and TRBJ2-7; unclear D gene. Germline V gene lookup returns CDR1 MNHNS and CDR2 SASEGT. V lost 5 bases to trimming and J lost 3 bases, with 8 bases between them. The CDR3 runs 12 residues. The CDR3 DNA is TGTGCCAGCAGTTTTGGGGACTACGAGCAGTACTTC. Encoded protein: CASSFGDYEQYF.